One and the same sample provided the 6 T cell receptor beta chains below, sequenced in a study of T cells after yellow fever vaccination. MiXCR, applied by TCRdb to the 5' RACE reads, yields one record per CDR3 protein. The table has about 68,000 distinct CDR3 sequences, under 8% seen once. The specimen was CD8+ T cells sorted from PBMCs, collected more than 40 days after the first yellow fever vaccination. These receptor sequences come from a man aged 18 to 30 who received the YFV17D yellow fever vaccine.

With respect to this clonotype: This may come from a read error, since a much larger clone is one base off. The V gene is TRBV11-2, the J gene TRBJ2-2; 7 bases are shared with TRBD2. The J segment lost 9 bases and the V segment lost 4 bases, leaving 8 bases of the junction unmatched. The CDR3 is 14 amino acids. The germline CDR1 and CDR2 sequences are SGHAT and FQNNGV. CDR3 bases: TGTGCCAGCAGCTCGATCGGGGGGACCTGGGAGCTGTTTTTT. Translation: CASSSIGGTWELFF.

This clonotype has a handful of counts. This CDR3 reads CASSSQAGTGGFQETQYF. In DNA, the CDR3 is TGCGCCAGCAGCAGTCAAGCCGGGACAGGGGGATTTCAAGAGACCCAGTACTTC. The V and J genes are TRBV4-1 and TRBJ2-5; TRBD1 matches at 11 bases. The junction had 13 bases not matched to a gene; V was cut back by 5 bases and J by 2 bases. This CDR3 is 18 amino acids long. Per the germline V gene, CDR1 is MGHRA and CDR2 is YSYEKL.

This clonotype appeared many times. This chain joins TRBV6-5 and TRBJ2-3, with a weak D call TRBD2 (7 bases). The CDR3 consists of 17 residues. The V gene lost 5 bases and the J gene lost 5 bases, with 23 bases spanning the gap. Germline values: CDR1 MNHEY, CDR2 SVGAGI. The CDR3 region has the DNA TGTGCCAGCAGTCCTAAACACTGGGGGGGGGCGGGAGATACGCAGTATTTT. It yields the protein CASSPKHWGGAGDTQYF.

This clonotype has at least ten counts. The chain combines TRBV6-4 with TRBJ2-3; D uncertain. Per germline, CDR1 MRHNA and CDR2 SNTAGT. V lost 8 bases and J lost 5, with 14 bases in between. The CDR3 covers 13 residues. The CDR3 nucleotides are TGTGCCAGCGCCTTCCGCTCCCAAGATACGCAGTATTTT. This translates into CASAFRSQDTQYF.

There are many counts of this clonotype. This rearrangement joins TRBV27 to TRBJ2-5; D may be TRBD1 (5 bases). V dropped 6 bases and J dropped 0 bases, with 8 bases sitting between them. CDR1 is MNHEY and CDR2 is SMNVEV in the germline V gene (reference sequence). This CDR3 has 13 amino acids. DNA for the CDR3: TGTGCCAGCAGGAAGGACAACCAAGAGACCCAGTACTTC. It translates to CASRKDNQETQYF.

This CDR3 is CASSHATGSGNTIYF. DNA for the CDR3: TGCGCCAGCAGCCACGCTACAGGGTCTGGAAACACCATATATTTT. V is TRBV4-3 and J is TRBJ1-3, with D perhaps matching TRBD1 (6 bases). CDR1 and CDR2 (germline): LGHNA, YSLEER. Deletions cut 3 bases from V and 1 base from J, with 10 bases between. The CDR3 has 15 residues.